Described below is a single T cell receptor (beta chain) sequence and its context. There is no known antigen for this receptor. Base qualities are not recorded, but no much larger clone differs from it by a single base. Including the terminal cysteine and phenylalanine, the CDR3 comprises 16 residues. This entry keeps only the CDR3 DNA: 48 bases, framed from base 1. V is pruned by 3 bases and J by 7 bases, leaving 14 bases of the junction without a gene match. The germline V gene gives CDR1 as SGDLS and CDR2 as YYNGEE. TCRbeta CDR3 regions were amplified from genomic DNA using the immunoSEQ Assay, a bias-controlled multiplex PCR. As for how the authors treated the data: The number of nucleated cells in each sample was estimated by amplification of reference gene primers within the assay. To quantify the absolute abundance of each unique TCRbeta CDR3 rearrangement, sequence reads were collapsed and filtered. Productive Simpson clonality was computed per sample as the square root of Simpson's diversity index over productive rearrangements. TCRdb took over this immuneACCESS table, retaining in-frame rearrangements with V and J assigned. Such tables are incomplete; in checked studies, under half of the missing clones stem from an unresolved V gene, and the remainder is unexplained. The V and J calls and clone size come from that table; D and trimming were worked out from the DNA. This sample comprises about 260,000 clones, around 80% of them detected only once. The ten top clones hold 1.5% to 2% of the sample.

The collaborating institutions used their own protocols to collect whole blood in K2EDTA tubes. For TCRbeta analysis, collaborators shipped samples as frozen whole blood, isolated PBMCs, or DNA extracted from either of those sample types. This sample is part of a study of blood T cell repertoires in COVID-19 (dated by TCRdb to between 2020 and 2021). For context, the study as a whole: Samples from collaborators originated in the United States, Italy and Spain and spanned both the acute and convalescent phases of COVID-19. The material from the prospective study consisted of cDNA or gDNA derived from T cells, B-cell-depleted T cells, or PBMCs. Deeply sampled blood TCRbeta repertoires from subjects exposed to, actively infected with, or recovered from COVID-19 were included in the dataset. A freely available public database, intended as a resource for researchers studying the immune response to SARS-CoV-2, is where the repertoires were released. Samples were obtained from the ongoing ImmuneRACE study (first 160 participants) and from 950 to 1,500 subjects provided by 6 global collaborators. The sample metadata nearly always contained a de-identified subject ID, COVID-19 status, age in years and sex. Where HLA class I and class II types were available, the types were taken from metadata supplied by the sample provider, not from assay-based typing. Overall study outcomes, separate from this receptor: The amount of clinical and demographic metadata varied by source and participant and was provided uncurated.

The rearranged segments are TRBV9 and TRBJ2-7; TRBD1 lines up with 9 middle nucleotides. This clonotype was sampled from a woman older than 75 with acute or convalescent COVID-19. Sequenced sample: peripheral blood. The CDR3 region reads CASSGGQGTSRWEQYF. In nucleotide form, the sequence is TGTGCCAGCAGCGGGGGACAGGGAACCTCTCGGTGGGAGCAGTACTTC.